The TCR beta chain described here comes from a study of T cell clusters in autoimmune cytopenias. TRB rearrangements were amplified by touch-down multiplex PCR with mixed TRB-A/B primers. TCRdb reprocessed the multiplex PCR reads, keeping one entry per CDR3 protein, no DNA. Its clone listing holds under 6,500 distinct CDR3 sequences. TRB was amplified from approximately 250 ng of peripheral blood genomic DNA per sample. General study findings and limits: Exclusive TRB clusters were around 3-fold more numerous in healthy donors than in active autoimmune hepatitis.

This clonotype is labeled medium-sized (0.01 to 0.1%) based on frequency. The antigen remains undetermined. The same specimen was also included in a second study, on T cell repertoires in aging, cancer and after chemotherapy. That source adds: Donors were grouped into six age bands spanning 30 or younger through 70 or older. Median generation probability rose over the chemotherapy interval in each cancer cohort, suggesting rebound thymic output.

This clonotype was sampled from a human donor in good health. Sequenced sample: peripheral blood.

The CDR3 protein is CSVDVRTVNYGYTF. The rearrangement links TRBV29-1 to TRBJ1-2. CDR1 and CDR2 from the germline V gene are SQVTM and ANQGSEA. The length of the CDR3 is 14 residues. Looking up the rest from reference TRBV29-1 and TRBJ1-2 gives the full variable domain: SAVISQKPSRDICQRGTSLTIQCQVDSQVTMMFWYRQQPGQSLTLIATANQGSEATYESGFVIDKFPISRPNLTFSTLTVSNMSPEDSSIYLCSVDVRTVNYGYTFGSGTRLTVV.